This T cell receptor (beta chain) was observed in a study of cytomegalovirus exposure and HLA in healthy donors. Study conclusions and caveats: A later analysis found first-cohort TCR clusters tended to co-occur in the 130 or so validation repertoires. Rarity characterized most TCR sequences, yet some public TCRs appeared in many donors. Reports credit the classifier with highly specific, highly sensitive diagnosis of cytomegalovirus status. It was about 180 TCR beta chains that were listed as cytomegalovirus-associated.

Profiling relied on immunoSEQ multiplex PCR, and the TCRdb table lists in-frame clones only, not all of them. The top ten clones hold over 1% of a sample with about 330,000 clones, roughly 87% of them seen once. Germline V gene lookup returns CDR1 MNHEY and CDR2 SMNVEV (reference sequence). The CDR3 extends over 12 amino acids. V lost 5 bases and J 5 bases, leaving 10 bases between the germline ends. With regard to this clone: The target antigen is unknown.

The chain has TRBV27 and TRBJ2-7; D not certain. The TCR was taken from a woman aged 25 to 39 in good health and CMV-seropositive. The specimen was PBMCs. This chain's CDR3 is CASSPTVNEQYF. The DNA of the CDR3 is TGTGCCAGCAGTCCCACCGTCAACGAGCAGTACTTC.